The 8 T cell receptor beta chains in this list originate from one sample, sequenced in a study of blood T cell repertoires in COVID-19. Only in-frame clones appear in the TCRdb table, and some are missing; sequencing was by immunoSEQ multiplex PCR. The data contain roughly 260,000 clones, around nine tenths of them singletons. The source material was peripheral blood. Receptor source: a woman aged 25 to 39 with COVID-19, enrolled during active disease.

The J gene is TRBJ1-6, the V gene TRBV2; the match to TRBD1 covers 9 bases. V lost 8 bases, J lost 12 bases, and 5 bases stayed unmatched. CDR1 and CDR2 from the germline V gene are SNHLY and FYNNEI. CDR3 length: 12 amino acids. CDR3 nucleotides: TGTGCCAGCGAACTGGACAGGGGACCCCTCCACTTT. Amino acid sequence: CASELDRGPLHF.

V is TRBV5-4 and J is TRBJ2-1; weak D call: TRBD2 (5 bases). Germline CDR1 and CDR2: SGHNT and YYREEE (reference sequence). With 0 bases removed from V and 5 bases from J, the gap between germline ends came to 9 bases. The CDR3 consists of 14 residues. The CDR3 is CASSLELENNEQFF. In DNA, the CDR3 is TGTGCCAGCAGCTTGGAACTAGAAAACAATGAGCAGTTCTTC. The whole variable domain, remainder taken from reference TRBV5-4 and TRBJ2-1, is ETGVTQSPTHLIKTRGQQVTLRCSSQSGHNTVSWYQQALGQGPQFIFQYYREEENGRGNFPPRFSGLQFPNYSSELNVNALELDDSALYLCASSLELENNEQFFGPGTRLTVL.

The chain is built from TRBV28 and TRBJ1-5; possible D gene TRBD1, 6 bases. Germline V CDR1 and CDR2: MDHEN, SYDVKM. CDR3 size: 15 residues. Trimming shortened V by 6 bases and J by 4 bases, and 16 bases separated the two germline ends. CDR3: CASRNAGAFNQPQHF. CDR3 in DNA: TGTGCCAGCAGGAACGCGGGGGCCTTTAATCAGCCCCAGCATTTT.

This chain joins TRBV5-1 and TRBJ1-2; 11 nucleotides agree with TRBD1. CDR3 size: 14 residues. J lost 8 bases, V lost 4 bases, and 7 bases had no gene match. The germline gives CDR1 SGHRS, CDR2 YFSETQ. The CDR3 spells CASSRGQGVQGYTF. The CDR3 region has the DNA TGCGCCAGCAGCAGGGGACAGGGGGTCCAAGGCTACACCTTC.

The CDR3 loop is CASARSPAYEQYF. CDR3 in DNA: TGTGCCAGCGCGAGGTCGCCTGCCTACGAGCAGTACTTC. This sequence joins TRBV6-5 and TRBJ2-7; D is unclear. CDR1 is MNHEY, CDR2 SVGAGI, per germline. This CDR3 is built from 13 residues. The germline V and J ends were trimmed by 8 bases and 2 bases, with 13 bases remaining between them.

The chain carries TRBV6-5 and TRBJ2-5; no clear D. In germline, CDR1 is MNHEY, CDR2 SVGAGI. The CDR3 has 11 amino acids. V was clipped by 2 bases and J by 9 bases, with 7 bases between them. CDR3 coding DNA: TGTGCCAGCAGTTACAACCGCGCCCAGTACTTC. Encoded protein: CASSYNRAQYF.

The CDR3 sequence: CASSQELGVGGYTF. For the CDR3, the DNA is TGTGCCAGCAGCCAAGAATTGGGAGTCGGGGGCTACACCTTC. The rearrangement joins TRBV3-1 (or the pseudogene TRBV3-2) to TRBJ1-2; D call uncertain. CDR3 length equals 14 residues. Trimming shortened V by 0 bases and J by 8 bases, and 13 bases separated the two germline ends. CDR1 and CDR2 from the germline V gene are LGHDT and YNNKEL (reference sequence).

The genes are TRBV10-2 and TRBJ1-5, with D perhaps matching TRBD1 (6 bases). The CDR3 runs to 14 residues. Between the trimmed V and J ends, which lost 9 bases and 0 bases, there was a span of 12 bases. Germline lookup yields CDR1 WSHSY and CDR2 SAAADI. DNA of the CDR3: TGCGCCAGTCGGACAGCAGATAGCAATCAGCCCCAGCATTTT. It codes for CASRTADSNQPQHF.